The table lists the clone carrying this T cell receptor (beta chain) with a few counts. Its antigen remains unidentified. The treatment here: approximately 10-day PBMC culture with coronavirus spike peptide pools or control peptides (ViraFEST assay). An unexposed donor provided the CD4+ T cells, which were collected before the COVID-19 pandemic (2011-2018). IL-2 (roughly 9.3 IU/ml) and peptide pools (around 9.7 ug/ml) were added to cultures of approximately 2 million PBMCs per well. Once obtained from cultured CD4+ T cells, the DNA was sequenced using the Oncomine TCR Beta short-read assay. MiXCR was run by TCRdb on the PCR reads, yielding one entry per CDR3 protein. The table lists 9,000 to 10,000 distinct CDR3 sequences, around 38% of them singletons. The sample originates from a study of vaccination and CD4 T cells after COVID-19. In the study overall: Convalescent donors totaled six males and four females, including two who were Hispanic.

CDR1 and CDR2 from the germline V gene are MNHEY and SVGEGT. The CDR3 loop spans 18 amino acids. Trimming cost V 0 bases and J 4 bases, with 19 bases left between them. Input material: CD4+ T cells from blood, cultured in vitro. V and J are TRBV6-2 or TRBV6-3 and TRBJ2-1; D could derive from TRBD1 or TRBD2 (7 bases each). The TCR sequence derives from a human donor in good health. The CDR3: CASSYSTGPAGRYNEQFF. The CDR3 nucleotides read TGTGCCAGCAGTTACTCGACAGGGCCAGCGGGGCGTTACAATGAGCAGTTCTTC.